The 30 T cell receptor beta chains given below trace back to one sample, sequenced in a study of CD8+CD57+ T cells in acquired aplastic anemia. Profiling that covered TCR beta VDJ and CDR3 relied on genomic DNA as its template. One entry per CDR3 protein results from TCRdb running MiXCR on the reads. The table includes about 190,000 distinct CDR3 sequences, 48% detected once. Selection for sequencing was limited to patients who had shown CD8+CD57+ cell expansion by flow cytometry. The sequencing sample was made of sorted CD4+, CD8+, or CD8+CD57+ T cells (not recorded which) from PBMCs. The receptors here all came from a human donor with aplastic anemia.

This sequence joins TRBV7-2 and TRBJ2-1; TRBD1 aligns across 7 bases. CDR3 length: 12 amino acids. The V segment lost 5 bases and the J segment 8 bases; nucleotides outside the gene matches: 3. Per the germline V gene, CDR1 is SGHTA and CDR2 is FQGNSA. In DNA, the CDR3 is TGTGCCAGCAGCCAGGGGGACGATGAGCAGTTCTTC. This encodes CASSQGDDEQFF.

Details on this clonotype: The junction and the germline gene differ at one end; a read error may be behind it. The rearrangement uses TRBV10-3 and TRBJ2-7; TRBD1 aligns across 7 bases. CDR3 length: 14 amino acids. From germline, CDR1 is ENHRY and CDR2 SYGVKD. The CDR3 region has the DNA TGTGCCATTACGCCGACAGGGATGTCCTACGAGCAGCACTTC. Translating gives CAITPTGMSYEQHF.

This clonotype came up many times. The V gene is TRBV7-9, the J gene TRBJ2-1; 7 bases are a match to TRBD2. The CDR3 totals 14 residues. Trimming took 7 bases from V and 3 from J; bases not matched to a gene: 6. Germline V CDR1 and CDR2: SEHNR, FQNEAQ (reference sequence). The DNA of the CDR3 is TGTGCCAGCATTGGGCTAGCGGACTACAATGAGCAGTTCTTC. This codes for CASIGLADYNEQFF.

V usage is TRBV2 and J usage is TRBJ2-3, with D unclear. This CDR3 region has 15 residues. Trimming removed 7 bases at V and 2 bases at J, with 16 bases between. CDR1 is SNHLY and CDR2 is FYNNEI in the germline V gene. The CDR3 loop is CASKAIGATTDTQYF. CDR3 coding DNA: TGTGCCAGCAAGGCGATCGGCGCAACCACAGATACGCAGTATTTT. Full variable domain (remainder filled in from reference TRBV2 and TRBJ2-3): EPEVTQTPSHQVTQMGQEVILRCVPISNHLYFYWYRQILGQKVEFLVSFYNNEISEKSEIFDDQFSVERPDGSNFTLKIRSTKLEDSAMYFCASKAIGATTDTQYFGPGTRLTVL.

This clonotype was observed many times. CDR3 sequence (DNA): TGCGCCAGCAGCCACGGGACAACCCAAGAGACCCAGTACTTC. This gives the protein CASSHGTTQETQYF. The V gene is TRBV5-1, the J gene TRBJ2-5; tentatively, D is TRBD1 (6 bases). This CDR3 has 14 amino acids. Per the germline V gene, CDR1 is SGHRS and CDR2 is YFSETQ. The V and J ends lost 4 bases and 1 base respectively, with 11 bases between them.

This chain uses TRBV5-4 with TRBJ2-7, with 9 bases matching TRBD1. Germline CDR1 SGHNT, CDR2 YYREEE (reference sequence). The CDR3 covers 16 residues. Trimming at V came to 0 bases and at J to 5 bases, leaving 9 bases not matched to a gene. In DNA, the CDR3 is TGTGCCAGCAGCTTGGTGACGGGGACAGGGTACCACGAGCAGTACTTC. It encodes CASSLVTGTGYHEQYF.

This clonotype has ten or more counts. This sequence joins TRBV25-1 and TRBJ2-3, with 8 bases that match TRBD2. The ends lost 4 bases at V and 6 bases at J; junction bases unmatched: 18. The CDR3 extends over 18 amino acids. From germline, CDR1 is MGHDK and CDR2 SYGVNS. The CDR3 reads CASSAGGLEYSRRDTQYF. The CDR3 DNA follows: TGTGCCAGCAGTGCTGGGGGACTAGAGTATAGTAGAAGGGATACGCAGTATTTT.

In DNA, the CDR3 is TGTGCCAGTAGTATGTCTCTAGCGGTCTACAATGAGCAGTTCTTC. It yields the protein CASSMSLAVYNEQFF. V gene TRBV19 combines with J gene TRBJ2-1; 7 bases are a match to TRBD2. After removal of 3 bases from V and 3 bases from J, the junction contained 5 bases not matched to a gene. There are 15 residues in the CDR3. Germline CDR1 LNHDA, CDR2 SQIVND (reference sequence).

This clonotype showed up many times. The chain has TRBV5-1 and TRBJ1-4, with D perhaps TRBD1 (6 bases). Trimming shortened V by 9 bases and J by 0 bases, and 9 bases separated the two germline ends. The V gene's germline CDR1 is SGHRS and CDR2 YFSETQ. This CDR3 contains 13 residues. DNA for the CDR3: TGCGCCACCAGGGGCTCAACTAATGAAAAACTGTTTTTT. This codes for CATRGSTNEKLFF.

This clonotype was detected ten times or more. J is TRBJ2-7 and V is TRBV25-1; 9 bases are a match to TRBD2. V shed 4 bases, J shed 5 bases, and the junction held 6 bases outside the gene matches. Germline lookup yields CDR1 MGHDK and CDR2 SYGVNS. The CDR3 totals 14 residues. CDR3 in DNA: TGTGCCAGCAGTGCCGGACTAGCGCAACACGAGCAGTACTTC. As protein: CASSAGLAQHEQYF.

The chain recombines TRBV6-5 with TRBJ2-2; a possible D gene is TRBD1 (5 bases). Trimming pared 4 bases from V and 5 bases from J, leaving 14 bases between. There are 15 residues in the CDR3. The V gene's germline CDR1 is MNHEY and CDR2 SVGAGI. The CDR3 here is CASSCSGHRTGELFF. DNA for the CDR3: TGTGCCAGCAGTTGCTCCGGACACAGGACCGGGGAGCTGTTTTTT.

This clonotype was found a few times. This chain links TRBV2 with TRBJ1-6, with D perhaps matching TRBD1 (6 bases). V was clipped by 7 bases and J by 2 bases, with 9 bases between them. The CDR3 totals 14 residues. Germline V lookup: CDR1 SNHLY, CDR2 FYNNEI. The CDR3 bases are TGTGCCAGCACAGGGGCTACCTATAATTCACCCCTCCACTTT. Protein product: CASTGATYNSPLHF.

This clonotype was seen ten or more times. The rearrangement joins TRBV7-3 to TRBJ2-1; D possibly corresponds to TRBD2 (5 bases). CDR3 length: 13 amino acids. Germline loops: CDR1 SGHTA, CDR2 FQGTGA. V lost 8 bases and J lost 1, with 9 bases in between. The CDR3 protein is CASGEGSYNEQFF. CDR3 nucleotides: TGTGCCAGCGGAGAGGGATCCTACAATGAGCAGTTCTTC.

On this clonotype itself: With a much larger clone just one base away, this may be a read error. The rearrangement uses TRBV6-1 and TRBJ2-7; D remains ambiguous. The CDR3 consists of 12 residues. Germline lookup yields CDR1 MNHNS and CDR2 SASEGT. The CDR3 nucleotides read TGTGCCAGCAGCCCCATGAGGTACGGGCAGTACTTC. Translation: CASSPMRYGQYF.

The chain is built from TRBV20-1 and TRBJ2-7; the match to TRBD2 covers 7 bases. The CDR3 covers 13 residues. The junction had 7 bases not matched to a gene; V was cut back by 3 bases and J by 5 bases. Germline CDR1 DFQATT, CDR2 SNEGSKA (reference sequence). The CDR3 loop reads CSASGLVLDEQYF. CDR3 coding DNA: TGCAGTGCTAGTGGACTAGTTCTTGACGAGCAGTACTTC.

This clonotype came up many times. CDR3: CSAPPTSASTDTQYF. In DNA, the CDR3 is TGCAGTGCCCCCCCGACTAGCGCGAGCACAGATACGCAGTATTTT. The gene calls are TRBV20-1 and TRBJ2-3; TRBD2 aligns across 8 bases. Trimming took 6 bases from V and 0 from J; bases not matched to a gene: 8. This CDR3 is built from 15 residues. Germline V lookup: CDR1 DFQATT, CDR2 SNEGSKA (reference sequence).

V gene TRBV19 combines with J gene TRBJ1-2, with 7 bases that match TRBD1. With 10 bases clipped from V and 5 bases from J, the junction kept 10 bases outside the gene matches. The CDR3 is made up of 13 amino acids. Germline CDR1 and CDR2: LNHDA and SQIVND (reference sequence). The CDR3 here is CATETGKGYGYTF. Here the CDR3 DNA reads TGTGCCACCGAGACAGGGAAAGGGTATGGCTACACCTTC.

Turning to this clonotype: A much larger clone differs from this one at a single base, so this may be a read error. The J gene is TRBJ2-1, the V gene TRBV9, with 11 bases matching TRBD2. The germline gives CDR1 SGDLS, CDR2 YYNGEE. The CDR3 has 16 amino acids. The CDR3 is CAGSPIAGGPYNEQFF. In nucleotides, the CDR3 is TGTGCCGGCAGCCCGATAGCGGGAGGGCCCTACAATGAGCAGTTCTTC.

V usage is TRBV24-1 and J usage is TRBJ2-2; D perhaps matches TRBD1 (6 bases). Deletions cut 9 bases from V and 2 bases from J, with 12 bases between. This CDR3 spans 14 amino acids. Germline values: CDR1 KGHDR, CDR2 SFDVKD. The DNA for the CDR3 is TGTGCCACCCAGGGGACAAGTAACACCGGGGAGCTGTTTTTT. It codes for CATQGTSNTGELFF.

This chain connects TRBV7-9 to TRBJ1-1; 9 nucleotides align to TRBD1. The CDR3 length is 15 residues. Germline CDR1 SEHNR, CDR2 FQNEAQ (reference sequence). V dropped 5 bases and J dropped 1; count of bases not matched to a gene: 5. The DNA for the CDR3 is TGTGCCAGCAGCGGTGGGGACAGGGCGAACACTGAAGCTTTCTTT. Translating it yields CASSGGDRANTEAFF.

The genes are TRBV10-2 and TRBJ1-3, with a weak D call TRBD1 (6 bases). Germline V gene lookup returns CDR1 WSHSY and CDR2 SAAADI. V was pared by 8 bases and J by 1 base, with 18 bases between. The CDR3 loop spans 16 amino acids. The CDR3 DNA is TGCGCCAGCTCAAAATCGGGAGGGGGGTCTGGAAACACCATATATTTT. It codes for CASSKSGGGSGNTIYF.

The chain has TRBV5-6 and TRBJ2-5; D possibly corresponds to TRBD2 (6 bases). V shed 4 bases and J shed 1 base, with 11 bases lying between them. The CDR3 loop spans 14 amino acids. Looked up from germline, CDR1 is SGHDT and CDR2 is YYEEEE. The CDR3 is CASSQGLAQETQYF. As DNA, the CDR3 is TGTGCCAGCAGCCAGGGACTCGCCCAAGAGACCCAGTACTTC.

Remarks on this clonotype: The junction and the germline gene differ at one end; a read error may be behind it. The chain has TRBV7-9 and TRBJ2-7, with D hard to call. The germline V gene has CDR1 SEHNR and CDR2 FQNEAQ (reference sequence). The length of the CDR3 is 11 residues. The CDR3 spells CASSSLYGQYF. CDR3 nucleotides: TGTGCCAGCAGTTCCCTCTACGGGCAGTACTTC.

The chain has TRBV29-1 and TRBJ2-7; possibly TRBD1 for D (6 bases). Trimming left V 5 bases short and J 6 bases short, with 26 bases between. Germline V CDR1 and CDR2: SQVTM, ANQGSEA. This CDR3 has 16 residues. CDR3 sequence (DNA): TGCAGCGTTATCCGTTCGACAGGCGTAGGCTCTAGCGAGCAGTACTTC. This sequence encodes CSVIRSTGVGSSEQYF.

At least ten counts were recorded for this clonotype. CDR3 bases: TGTGCCAGCAGCTTAGATGCGGGCGGTGAGACCCAGTACTTC. The encoded protein is CASSLDAGGETQYF. The rearrangement uses TRBV7-6 and TRBJ2-5, with D possibly being TRBD2 (5 bases). This CDR3 is built from 14 residues. The germline CDR1 and CDR2 sequences are SGHVS and FNYEAQ. The ends were cut back, 1 base at V and 5 bases at J, with 11 bases in the middle.

The rearrangement links TRBV20-1 to TRBJ2-3; possible D gene TRBD1, 6 bases. This CDR3 is built from 14 residues. Trimming took off 3 bases at V and 0 bases at J, with 10 bases between the two ends. Germline CDR1 is DFQATT and CDR2 is SNEGSKA (reference sequence). CDR3 DNA: TGCAGTGCTAGTCGGACAGCTAGCACAGATACGCAGTATTTT. Amino acids: CSASRTASTDTQYF.

With regard to this clonotype: A clone one base away is much larger, so this may be a read error. The chain recombines TRBV4-2 with TRBJ1-2, with a weak D call TRBD1 (5 bases). The CDR3 runs to 16 residues. V gave up 3 bases and J gave up 4 bases, with 18 bases separating them. Germline V CDR1 and CDR2: LGHNA, YNFKEQ. CDR3 in DNA: TGTGCCAGCAGCCAGCCCGTGGGGCGTTACACCTATGGCTACACCTTC. Translation gives CASSQPVGRYTYGYTF.

This sequence joins TRBV2 and TRBJ2-3; D remains unclear. Germline CDR1 reads SNHLY; CDR2 reads FYNNEI. V was shortened by 7 bases and J by 4 bases, with 9 bases between the two germline ends. There are 12 residues in the CDR3. The CDR3 sequence is CASKGPADTQYF. Here the CDR3 DNA reads TGTGCCAGCAAAGGGCCCGCAGATACGCAGTATTTT. The complete variable domain, with remaining parts taken from reference TRBV2 and TRBJ2-3, reads EPEVTQTPSHQVTQMGQEVILRCVPISNHLYFYWYRQILGQKVEFLVSFYNNEISEKSEIFDDQFSVERPDGSNFTLKIRSTKLEDSAMYFCASKGPADTQYFGPGTRLTVL.

In this sample, this clonotype turned up a few times. The V call is TRBV7-9, the J call TRBJ1-6; possible D gene TRBD1, 5 bases. Between the trimmed V and J ends, which lost 5 bases and 10 bases, there was a span of 12 bases. Germline V lookup: CDR1 SEHNR, CDR2 FQNEAQ (reference sequence). The CDR3 runs to 13 residues. The CDR3 DNA is TGTGCCAGCAGCCCAGGGACGGGGTCACCCCTCCACTTT. This gives the protein CASSPGTGSPLHF.

The V gene is TRBV2, the J gene TRBJ2-5; D gene uncertain. CDR1 is SNHLY, CDR2 FYNNEI, per germline. The V end was cut by 4 bases, the J end by 4 bases, with 7 bases between. The CDR3 length is 12 residues. The CDR3 bases are TGTGCCAGCAGTGTCCGCGGAGAGACCCAGTACTTC. It yields the protein CASSVRGETQYF.